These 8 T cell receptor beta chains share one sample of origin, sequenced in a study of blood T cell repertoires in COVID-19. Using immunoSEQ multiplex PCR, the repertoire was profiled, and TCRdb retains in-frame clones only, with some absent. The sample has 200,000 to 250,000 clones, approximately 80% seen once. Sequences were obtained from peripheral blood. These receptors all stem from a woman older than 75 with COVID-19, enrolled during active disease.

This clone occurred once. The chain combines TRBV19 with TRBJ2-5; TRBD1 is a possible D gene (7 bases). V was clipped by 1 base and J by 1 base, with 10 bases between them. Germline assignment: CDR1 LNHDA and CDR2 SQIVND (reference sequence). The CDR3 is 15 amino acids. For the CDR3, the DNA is TGTGCCAGTAGTATAGGCGGGACAGTCCAAGAGACCCAGTACTTC. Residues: CASSIGGTVQETQYF.

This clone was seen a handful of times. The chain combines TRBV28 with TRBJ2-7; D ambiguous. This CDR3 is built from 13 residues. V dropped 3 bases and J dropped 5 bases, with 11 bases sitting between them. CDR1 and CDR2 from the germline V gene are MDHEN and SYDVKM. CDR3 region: CASSLFPVNEQYF. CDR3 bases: TGTGCCAGCAGTTTGTTTCCGGTAAACGAGCAGTACTTC. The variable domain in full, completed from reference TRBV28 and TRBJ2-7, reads DVKVTQSSRYLVKRTGEKVFLECVQDMDHENMFWYRQDPGLGLRLIYFSYDVKMKEKGDIPEGYSVSREKKERFSLILESASTNQTSMYLCASSLFPVNEQYFGPGTRLTVT.

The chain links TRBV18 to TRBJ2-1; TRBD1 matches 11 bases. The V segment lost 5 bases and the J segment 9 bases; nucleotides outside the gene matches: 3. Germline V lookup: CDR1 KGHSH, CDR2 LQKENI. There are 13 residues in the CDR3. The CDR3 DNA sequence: TGTGCCAGCTCAGGACAGGGGGCTGGTGAGCAGTTCTTC. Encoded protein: CASSGQGAGEQFF. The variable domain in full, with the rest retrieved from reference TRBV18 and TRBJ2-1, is NAGVMQNPRHLVRRRGQEARLRCSPMKGHSHVYWYRQLPEEGLKFMVYLQKENIIDESGMPKERFSAEFPKEGPSILRIQQVVRGDSAAYFCASSGQGAGEQFFGPGTRLTVL.

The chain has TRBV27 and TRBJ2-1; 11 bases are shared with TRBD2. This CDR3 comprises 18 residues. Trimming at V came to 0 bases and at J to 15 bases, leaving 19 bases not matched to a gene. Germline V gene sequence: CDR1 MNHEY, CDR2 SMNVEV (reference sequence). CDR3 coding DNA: TGTGCCAGCAGTTTATCTTCCGTGGCCATCCTTAGCGGGAGGGCCGTGTTCTTC. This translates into CASSLSSVAILSGRAVFF.

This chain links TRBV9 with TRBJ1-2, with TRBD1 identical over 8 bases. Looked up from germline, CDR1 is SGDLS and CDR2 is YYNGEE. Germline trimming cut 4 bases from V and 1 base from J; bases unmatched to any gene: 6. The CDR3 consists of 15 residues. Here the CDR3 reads CASSPRGQGNYGYTF. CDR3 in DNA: TGTGCCAGCAGCCCCCGCGGACAGGGTAACTATGGCTACACCTTC.

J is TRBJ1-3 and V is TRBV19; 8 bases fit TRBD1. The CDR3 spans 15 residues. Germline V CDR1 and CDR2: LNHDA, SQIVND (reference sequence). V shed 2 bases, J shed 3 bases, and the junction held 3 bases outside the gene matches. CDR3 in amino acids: CASSIRDRRGNTIYF. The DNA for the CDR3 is TGTGCCAGTAGTATAAGGGACAGGCGTGGAAACACCATATATTTT.

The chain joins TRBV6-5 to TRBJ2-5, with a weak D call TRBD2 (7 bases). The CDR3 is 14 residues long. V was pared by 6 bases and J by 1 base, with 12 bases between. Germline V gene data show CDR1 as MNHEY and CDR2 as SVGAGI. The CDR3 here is CASRLGGAQETQYF. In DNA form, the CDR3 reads TGTGCCAGCAGACTGGGGGGGGCCCAAGAGACCCAGTACTTC.

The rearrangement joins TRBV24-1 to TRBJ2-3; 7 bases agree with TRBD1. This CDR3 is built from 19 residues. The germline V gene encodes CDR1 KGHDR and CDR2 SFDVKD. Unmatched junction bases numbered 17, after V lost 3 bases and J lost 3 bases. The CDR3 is CATSDPSGTVNKPTDTQYF. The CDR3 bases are TGTGCCACCAGTGATCCCTCCGGGACAGTCAACAAACCAACAGATACGCAGTATTTT.